This TCR beta chain was retrieved from a study of vaccination effects on CD4 cells after COVID-19. With approximately 10 days of culture completed, CD4+ T cells were isolated. Here immunoSEQ multiplex PCR was the method, and the copy in TCRdb shows in-frame clones only, minus some. The sample has approximately 58,000 clones; more than 60% are singletons. The CDR3 spans 13 residues. V lost 6 bases and J 6 bases, leaving 12 bases between the germline ends. Germline loops: CDR1 MNHNY, CDR2 SVGAGI (reference sequence). For this clone: Antigen: not known.

This TCR derives from a human donor who received a COVID-19 vaccine. The material was CD4+ T cells from PBMCs cultured without peptide, obtained before COVID-19 vaccination. The chain has TRBV6-6 and TRBJ1-5; D is possibly TRBD1 (5 bases). CDR3 bases: TGTGCCAGCAGCTCAGGGACCACTCAGCCCCAGCATTTT. Translated: CASSSGTTQPQHF.